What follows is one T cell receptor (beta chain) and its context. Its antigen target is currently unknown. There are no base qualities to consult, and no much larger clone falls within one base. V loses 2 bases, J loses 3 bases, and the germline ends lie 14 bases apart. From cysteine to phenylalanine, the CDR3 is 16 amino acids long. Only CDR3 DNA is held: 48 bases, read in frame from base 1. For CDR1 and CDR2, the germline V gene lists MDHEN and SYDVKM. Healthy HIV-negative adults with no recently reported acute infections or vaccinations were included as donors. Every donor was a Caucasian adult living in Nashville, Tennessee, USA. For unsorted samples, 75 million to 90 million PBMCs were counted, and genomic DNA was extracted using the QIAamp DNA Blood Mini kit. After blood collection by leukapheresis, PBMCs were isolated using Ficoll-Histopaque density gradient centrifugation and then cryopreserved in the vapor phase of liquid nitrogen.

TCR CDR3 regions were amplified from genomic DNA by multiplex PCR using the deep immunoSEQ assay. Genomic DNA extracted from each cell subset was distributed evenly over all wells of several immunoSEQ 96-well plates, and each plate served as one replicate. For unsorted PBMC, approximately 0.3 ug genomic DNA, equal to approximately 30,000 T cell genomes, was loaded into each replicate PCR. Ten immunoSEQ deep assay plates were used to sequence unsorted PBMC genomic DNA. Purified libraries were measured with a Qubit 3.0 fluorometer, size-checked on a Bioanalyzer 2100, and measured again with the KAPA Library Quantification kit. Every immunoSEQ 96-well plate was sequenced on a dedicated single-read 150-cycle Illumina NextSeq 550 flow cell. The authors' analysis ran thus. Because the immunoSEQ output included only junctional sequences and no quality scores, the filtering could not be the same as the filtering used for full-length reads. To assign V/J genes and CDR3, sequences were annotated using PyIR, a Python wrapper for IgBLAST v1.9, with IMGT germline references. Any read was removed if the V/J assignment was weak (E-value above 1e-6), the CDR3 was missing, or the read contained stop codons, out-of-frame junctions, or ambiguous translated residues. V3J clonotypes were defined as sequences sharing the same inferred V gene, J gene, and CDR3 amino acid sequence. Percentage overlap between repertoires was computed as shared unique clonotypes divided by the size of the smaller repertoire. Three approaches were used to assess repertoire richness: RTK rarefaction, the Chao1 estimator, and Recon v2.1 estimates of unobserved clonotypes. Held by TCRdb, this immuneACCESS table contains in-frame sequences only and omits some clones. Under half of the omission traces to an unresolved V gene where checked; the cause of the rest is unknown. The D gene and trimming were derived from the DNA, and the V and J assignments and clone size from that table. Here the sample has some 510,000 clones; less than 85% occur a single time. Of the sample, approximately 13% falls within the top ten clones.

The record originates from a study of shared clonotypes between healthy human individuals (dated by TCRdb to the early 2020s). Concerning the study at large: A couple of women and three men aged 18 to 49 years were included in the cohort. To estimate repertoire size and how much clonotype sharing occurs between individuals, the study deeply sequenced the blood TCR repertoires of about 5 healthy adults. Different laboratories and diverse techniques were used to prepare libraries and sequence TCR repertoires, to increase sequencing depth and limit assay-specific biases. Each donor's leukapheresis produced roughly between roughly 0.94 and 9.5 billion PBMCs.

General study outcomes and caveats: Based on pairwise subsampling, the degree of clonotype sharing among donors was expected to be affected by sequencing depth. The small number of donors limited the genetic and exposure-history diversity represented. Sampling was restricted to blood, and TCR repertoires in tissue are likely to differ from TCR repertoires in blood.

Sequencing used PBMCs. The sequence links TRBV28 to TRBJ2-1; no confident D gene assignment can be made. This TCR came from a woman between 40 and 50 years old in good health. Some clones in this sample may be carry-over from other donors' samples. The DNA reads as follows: TGTGCCAGCAGTTTAAACTTGGGGTGGGACTACAATGAGCAGTTCTTC. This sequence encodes CASSLNLGWDYNEQFF.